Following are 15 T cell receptor beta chains from one sample sequenced in a study of shared clonotypes between healthy human individuals. The method was immunoSEQ multiplex PCR; TCRdb's version includes in-frame clones alone and lacks a portion of them. The sample has about 600,000 clones; roughly 95% are singletons. Naive CD8 cells were CD45RO-negative, positively selected for CCR7, excluding terminally differentiated effector memory CD45RA+ cells. Material for sequencing was naive CD8+ T cells sorted from blood. Source of these receptors: a woman in her 30s in good health.

The chain carries TRBV28 and TRBJ2-5, with D possibly being TRBD2 (5 bases). Germline CDR1 MDHEN, CDR2 SYDVKM. CDR3 length: 13 residues. Trimming pared 8 bases from V and 1 base from J, leaving 11 bases between. The CDR3 coding sequence is TGTGCCAGCCTTGGGAGACTCCAAGAGACCCAGTACTTC. Protein: CASLGRLQETQYF.

V gene TRBV6-6 combines with J gene TRBJ2-7, with 9 bases fitting TRBD2. CDR1 and CDR2 from the germline V gene are MNHNY and SVGAGI (reference sequence). The CDR3 has 15 residues. The V segment lost 0 bases and the J segment 6 bases; nucleotides outside the gene matches: 6. The CDR3 nucleotides are TGTGCCAGCAGTTACTCTAGCGGGAGCGGTCTCGAGCAGTACTTC. Its translation: CASSYSSGSGLEQYF.

This chain links TRBV5-1 with TRBJ2-7; 9 positions match TRBD2. Losses at the gene ends were 3 bases for V and 5 bases for J; bases not matched to a gene: 9. CDR1 and CDR2 from the germline V gene are SGHRS and YFSETQ. This CDR3 is 15 amino acids long. CDR3 nucleotide sequence: TGCGCCAGCAGCTGGGAGGGACTAGCAATAAACGAGCAGTACTTC. It codes for CASSWEGLAINEQYF.

V usage is TRBV28 and J usage is TRBJ2-7, with no clear D. The CDR3 consists of 14 residues. Germline V gives CDR1 MDHEN, CDR2 SYDVKM. The germline V and J ends were trimmed by 5 bases and 7 bases, with 18 bases remaining between them. The CDR3 nucleotides are TGTGCCAGCAGTCCCCAGATTAGGGCTCGGGAGCAGTACTTC. Translated, it gives CASSPQIRAREQYF.

As DNA, the CDR3 is TGTGCCAGCAGCTTGGATAGCAGTAAAATTGGGGACACTGAAGCTTTCTTT. Translation: CASSLDSSKIGDTEAFF. The rearrangement uses TRBV5-6 and TRBJ1-1; D is unresolved. This CDR3 contains 17 residues. V was shortened by 0 bases and J by 3 bases, with 18 bases between the two germline ends. Germline lookup yields CDR1 SGHDT and CDR2 YYEEEE.

This chain links TRBV7-9 with TRBJ2-7; D is ambiguous. V was pared by 5 bases and J by 0 bases, with 8 bases between. Germline V gives CDR1 SEHNR, CDR2 FQNEAQ (reference sequence). This CDR3 has 13 residues. In nucleotides, the CDR3 is TGTGCCAGCAGCCAGAAATTCTCCTACGAGCAGTACTTC. It is translated as CASSQKFSYEQYF.

This clone was seen just once. The V call is TRBV6-5, the J call TRBJ2-3; TRBD2 might be the D (5 bases). The CDR3 consists of 15 residues. Germline V gives CDR1 MNHEY, CDR2 SVGAGI. Trimming stripped 6 bases from V and 1 base from J, with 14 bases between. This CDR3 is CASSKSGSGTDTQYF. The DNA for the CDR3 is TGTGCCAGCAGCAAGTCGGGGAGTGGCACAGATACGCAGTATTTT.

The count of this clone is one. The gene calls are TRBV11-2 and TRBJ2-7; D may be TRBD2 (5 bases). The CDR3 extends over 14 amino acids. V dropped 0 bases and J dropped 10 bases, with 16 bases sitting between them. CDR1 SGHAT and CDR2 FQNNGV come from the germline V gene. The DNA for the CDR3 is TGTGCCAGCAGCTTAGATCGCAACGAGAGGGATCAGTACTTC. This sequence encodes CASSLDRNERDQYF.

V and J are TRBV6-1 and TRBJ2-7; weak D call: TRBD2 (6 bases). The CDR3 sequence is 13 residues long. Trimming shortened V by 11 bases and J by 0 bases, and 14 bases separated the two germline ends. Germline V gene data show CDR1 as MNHNS and CDR2 as SASEGT. CDR3 sequence (DNA): TGTGCCTGCTCCGGGGGACCCTCCTACGAGCAGTACTTC. Its protein is CACSGGPSYEQYF.

The rearrangement joins TRBV5-4 to TRBJ2-1; D not resolved. V lost 0 bases, J lost 5 bases, and 9 bases lay in between. Germline V gene lookup returns CDR1 SGHNT and CDR2 YYREEE (reference sequence). The CDR3 runs to 14 residues. CDR3 sequence reads: CASSLAGGNNEQFF. The CDR3 DNA reads as TGTGCCAGCAGCTTGGCTGGCGGAAACAATGAGCAGTTCTTC.

Details on this clone: The same CDR3 arises from other DNA sequences in this sample as well. The rearrangement uses TRBV14 and TRBJ2-7, with unresolved D. Deletions cut 0 bases from V and 5 bases from J, with 5 bases between. Per the germline V gene, CDR1 is SGHDN and CDR2 is FVKESK. The CDR3 loop spans 12 amino acids. As DNA, the CDR3 is TGTGCCAGCAGCCAAGAATCCCACGAGCAGTACTTC. Encoded protein: CASSQESHEQYF.

The chain recombines TRBV6-5 with TRBJ2-7; tentatively, D is TRBD1 (5 bases). The germline CDR1 and CDR2 sequences are MNHEY and SVGAGI. The CDR3 length is 15 residues. The V and J ends lost 6 bases and 0 bases respectively, with 15 bases between them. The CDR3 coding sequence is TGTGCCAGCAGCCTCCGCGCGGACAACTCCTACGAGCAGTACTTC. This gives the protein CASSLRADNSYEQYF.

The J gene is TRBJ2-1, the V gene TRBV11-2; 10 bases match TRBD2. Germline CDR1 and CDR2: SGHAT and FQNNGV. Trimming took 1 base from V and 5 from J; bases not matched to a gene: 8. There are 17 residues in the CDR3. The CDR3 reads CASSLGPPSGSHNEQFF. Here the CDR3 DNA reads TGTGCCAGCAGCTTAGGCCCACCTAGCGGGAGCCACAATGAGCAGTTCTTC.

Written as DNA, the CDR3 is TGTGCCAGCAGCTTGGCCGTTAGCGTGGTGGAGCAGTTCTTC. Translation gives CASSLAVSVVEQFF. The chain joins TRBV5-4 to TRBJ2-1, with TRBD2 as a possible D gene (5 bases). This CDR3 comprises 14 residues. V dropped 0 bases and J dropped 10 bases, with 14 bases sitting between them. In germline, CDR1 is SGHNT, CDR2 YYREEE (reference sequence).

To note about this clone: Other DNA sequences within the sample encode an identical CDR3. The chain joins TRBV27 to TRBJ2-1, with 11 bases identical to TRBD2. Germline values: CDR1 MNHEY, CDR2 SMNVEV (reference sequence). Trimming at V came to 6 bases and at J to 5 bases, leaving 6 bases not matched to a gene. The CDR3 loop spans 15 amino acids. In DNA, the CDR3 is TGTGCCAGCAGCTCCGGGACTAGCGGACACAATGAGCAGTTCTTC. Translated, it gives CASSSGTSGHNEQFF.